Sequencing of this T cell receptor beta chain was carried out in a study of shared clonotypes between healthy human individuals. Whole-study results and caveats: The study sampled only blood, and tissue repertoires likely differ. Inspection by rarefaction showed sorted-subset sequencing to be incomplete despite large depth.

Details on this clone: Its target is unknown.

Splitting of each subset's genomic DNA was done evenly across several immunoSEQ plates. Profiling relied on immunoSEQ multiplex PCR, and the TCRdb table lists in-frame clones only, not all of them. The sample shows about a million clones, roughly 75% of them seen only once. This CDR3 region has 15 residues. After removal of 3 bases from V and 4 bases from J, the junction contained 4 bases not matched to a gene. Germline V CDR1 and CDR2: ENHRY, SYGVKD. Sequenced: memory CD4+ T cells sorted from blood. Subset of the sample: CD45RA-negative fraction. V and J are TRBV10-3 and TRBJ2-5; TRBD2 matches 11 bases. The origin of this receptor is a man between 18 and 29 years old in good health. The CDR3 spells CAISDLAGGRETQYF. For the CDR3, the DNA is TGTGCCATCAGTGACTTAGCGGGGGGGCGAGAGACCCAGTACTTC.